Listed below are T cell receptor beta chains from one sample, sequenced in a study of Ad26.COV2.S vaccination and SARS-CoV-2 variants. Using immunoSEQ multiplex PCR, the repertoire was profiled, and TCRdb retains in-frame clones only, with some absent. There are about 350,000 clones in the sample; approximately 90% occur only once, and 3.9% lies in the top ten. The sequenced sample was peripheral blood, obtained after recovery from COVID-19. The receptors were sampled from a human donor who had recovered from COVID-19. CDR3s include the opening cysteine and the closing phenylalanine or tryptophan. A D gene is named only where the DNA matches it firmly. Clone size, where shown, is once, few, many, or a class for clones that have expanded.

NA	14	TRBV15	TRBJ1-1	NA	TGTGCCACCAGCAGAGCCTGGGAGGACCCTGAAGCTTTCTTT	CATSRAWEDPEAFF
NA	14	TRBV6-1	TRBJ2-1	NA	TGTGCCAGCAGTGAAAGTAGACCTTACAATGAGCAGTTCTTC	CASSESRPYNEQFF
TRBD2	18	TRBV10-3	TRBJ2-2	NA	TGTGCCATCAGGGGGACTAGCGGGGGGCACACAAACACCGGGGAGCTGTTTTTT	CAIRGTSGGHTNTGELFF
NA	14	TRBV2	TRBJ1-5	NA	TGTGCCAGCAGTGGGGCGGTAAGCAATCAGCCCCAGCATTTT	CASSGAVSNQPQHF
NA	16	TRBV2	TRBJ2-1	once	TGTGCCAGCTCTTCGCTTTGGGGGGCTGCGTTAAATGAGCAGTTCTTC	CASSSLWGAALNEQFF
NA	14	TRBV19	TRBJ2-3	NA	TGTGCCAGTAGTATAGGGGGCGCCCCAGATACGCAGTATTTT	CASSIGGAPDTQYF
TRBD1	16	TRBV11-2	TRBJ1-4	NA	TGTGCCAGCAGCTTAGGGACAGGGCCAACTAATGAAAAACTGTTTTTT	CASSLGTGPTNEKLFF
NA	15	TRBV27	TRBJ2-1	NA	TGTGCCAGCAGTTTGACCGGGAGCTCCTACAATGAGCAGTTCTTC	CASSLTGSSYNEQFF
TRBD2	15	TRBV7-3	TRBJ2-7	few	TGTGCCAGCAGCTTAGTCGACGGGGGGGCCCACGAGCAGTACTTC	CASSLVDGGAHEQYF
NA	14	TRBV25-1	TRBJ1-3	NA	TGTGCCAGCAGTGACCCGGCGCGGGGAAACACCATATATTTT	CASSDPARGNTIYF
NA	13	TRBV7-8	TRBJ2-3	NA	TGTGCCAGCAGCCCAGCAGGGGCACCAACGCAGTATTTT	CASSPAGAPTQYF
TRBD1	13	TRBV12-3/TRBV12-4	TRBJ1-1	NA	TGTGCCAGCAGGAGAGACAGGGGGAAGGAAGCTTTCTTT	CASRRDRGKEAFF
NA	15	TRBV4-2	TRBJ2-1	NA	TGTGCCAGCAGCCCGGTGGGGGCCGCCTACAATGAGCAGTTCTTC	CASSPVGAAYNEQFF
NA	16	TRBV9	TRBJ2-2	NA	TGTGCCAGCAGCGTAGGTACAAGGGGGTTTACGACGGGGCTGTTTTTT	CASSVGTRGFTTGLFF
NA	15	TRBV3-1/TRBV3-2	TRBJ2-4	once	TGTGCCAGCAGCCAAGAGTGGCTAGCCAAAAACATTCAGTACTTC	CASSQEWLAKNIQYF
NA	13	TRBV7-2	TRBJ1-1	once	TGTGCCAGCAGCTTACTACGGAACACTGAAGCTTTCTTT	CASSLLRNTEAFF
NA	16	TRBV7-3	TRBJ2-2	NA	TGTGCCAGCACCCCGGTTGGAGGGGTCGGCACCGGGGAGCTGTTTTTT	CASTPVGGVGTGELFF
NA	13	TRBV6-5	TRBJ1-1	NA	TGTGCCAGCGGGAGCCTGAACAGGGTTGGAGCTTTCTTT	CASGSLNRVGAFF
TRBD1	17	TRBV2	TRBJ1-2	NA	TGTGCCAGTGGCAAAGGGACAGGGGAAATCTTTAACTATGGCTACACCTTC	CASGKGTGEIFNYGYTF
NA	13	TRBV4-2	TRBJ2-1	NA	TGTGCCAGCAGCCAAGAAGGGAAGTTGCGGTTGTTCTTC	CASSQEGKLRLFF
TRBD1	15	TRBV24-1	TRBJ2-7	once	TGTGCCACACAACTCCGGGGACAGGTGTTCAGGGAGCAGTACTTC	CATQLRGQVFREQYF
NA	13	TRBV12-3/TRBV12-4	TRBJ1-1	NA	TGTGCCAGCAGTTCGGTGAGGGGAGGTGAAGCTTTCTTT	CASSSVRGGEAFF
NA	15	TRBV4-3	TRBJ2-5	NA	TGCGCCAGCAGCCAGGTAGTGGGCAGTCAAGAGACCCAGTACTTC	CASSQVVGSQETQYF
NA	15	TRBV9	TRBJ1-1	once	TGTGCCAGCAGCGTAGGGGGCAGGTTGAACACTGAAGCTTTCTTT	CASSVGGRLNTEAFF
NA	13	TRBV3-1/TRBV3-2	TRBJ2-7	NA	TGTGCCAGCAGCCGTCGGACAGCCTACGAGCAGTACTTC	CASSRRTAYEQYF
TRBD1	17	TRBV5-1	TRBJ2-2	NA	TGCGCCAGCAGCTTGGACCTCGGGACAGGGACCTTTGGGGAGCTGTTTTTT	CASSLDLGTGTFGELFF
NA	15	TRBV6-1	TRBJ1-4	NA	TGTGCCAGCAGTGAAGGACAAGCAACTAATGAAAAACTGTTTTTT	CASSEGQATNEKLFF
NA	12	TRBV5-1	TRBJ2-3	NA	TGCGCCAGCAGTTCATCCGCAGATACGCAGTATTTT	CASSSSADTQYF